The 3 T cell receptor beta chains reported below all come from one sample, sequenced in a study of blood T cell repertoires in COVID-19. Sequencing used immunoSEQ multiplex PCR; TCRdb keeps in-frame clones, though not all of them. The data contain roughly 130,000 clones, 65% to 85% of them singletons. The sequencing input was peripheral blood. The source of these receptors is a woman in her seventies with acute or convalescent COVID-19.

This clone appeared once. This chain links TRBV4-3 with TRBJ2-3, with D maybe TRBD1 (6 bases). V lost 2 bases and J lost 1, with 13 bases in between. The germline V gene encodes CDR1 LGHNA and CDR2 YSLEER. This CDR3 comprises 16 residues. CDR3 sequence (DNA): TGCGCCAGCAGCCAAACCGGGACAATCGGCACAGATACGCAGTATTTT. It codes for CASSQTGTIGTDTQYF.

This rearrangement joins TRBV4-3 to TRBJ2-7, with 15 bases aligning to TRBD2. CDR1 LGHNA and CDR2 YSLEER come from the germline V gene. There are 16 residues in the CDR3. The V and J ends lost 5 bases and 4 bases, in that order; junction bases with no gene match: 6. CDR3 DNA sequence: TGCGCCAGCAGCTTAGGACTAGCGGGGGGGAAGTACGAGCAGTACTTC. Translation: CASSLGLAGGKYEQYF.

The J gene is TRBJ2-1, the V gene TRBV13; maybe TRBD2 (7 bases). V was pared by 2 bases and J by 5 bases, with 22 bases between. Germline CDR1 and CDR2: PRHDT and FYEKMQ (reference sequence). The CDR3 consists of 18 residues. The chain's CDR3 is CASSLWISGGGPNNEQFF. Here the CDR3 DNA reads TGTGCCAGCAGCTTATGGATAAGTGGCGGGGGCCCGAACAATGAGCAGTTCTTC.